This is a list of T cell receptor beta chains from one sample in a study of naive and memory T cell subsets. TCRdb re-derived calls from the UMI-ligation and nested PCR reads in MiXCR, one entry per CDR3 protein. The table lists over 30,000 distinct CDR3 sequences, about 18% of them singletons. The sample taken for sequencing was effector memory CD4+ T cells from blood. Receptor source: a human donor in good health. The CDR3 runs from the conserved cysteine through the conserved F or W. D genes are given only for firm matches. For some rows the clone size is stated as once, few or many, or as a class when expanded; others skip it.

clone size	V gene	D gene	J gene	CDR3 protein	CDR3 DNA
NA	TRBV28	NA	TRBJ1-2	CASSLNVPGRYGYTF	TGTGCCAGCAGTCTAAATGTACCGGGACGCTATGGCTACACCTTC
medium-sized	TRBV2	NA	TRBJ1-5	CASSSGQIYSNQPQHF	TGTGCCAGCAGCTCCGGACAGATCTATAGCAATCAGCCCCAGCATTTT
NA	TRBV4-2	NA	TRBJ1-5	CASSQDAVAAGYSNQPQHF	TGTGCCAGCAGCCAAGACGCGGTCGCGGCGGGTTATAGCAATCAGCCCCAGCATTTT
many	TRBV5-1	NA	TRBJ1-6	CASSLDGRSNSPLHF	TGCGCCAGCAGCTTGGACGGAAGGTCGAATTCACCCCTCCACTTT
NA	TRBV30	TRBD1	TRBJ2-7	CACVQGQGYEQYF	TGTGCCTGCGTCCAGGGACAGGGCTACGAGCAGTACTTC
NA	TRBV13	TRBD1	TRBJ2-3	CASSLGQVSTDTQYF	TGTGCCAGCAGCTTGGGACAGGTTAGCACAGATACGCAGTATTTT
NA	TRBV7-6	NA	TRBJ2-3	CASSLRGLSDSTDTQYF	TGTGCCAGCAGCTTAAGAGGGCTCTCTGATAGCACAGATACGCAGTATTTT
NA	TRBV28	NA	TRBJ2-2	CASSPGTRNTGELFF	TGTGCCAGCAGTCCCGGCACCCGGAACACCGGGGAGCTGTTTTTT
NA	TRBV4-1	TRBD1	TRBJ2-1	CASSPSGTGYNEQFF	TGCGCCAGCAGCCCCTCCGGGACAGGCTACAATGAGCAGTTCTTC
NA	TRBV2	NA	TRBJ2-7	CASYDSYEQYF	TGTGCCAGCTACGATTCCTACGAGCAGTACTTC
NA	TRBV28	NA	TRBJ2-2	CASSLLATNTGELFF	TGTGCCAGCAGTTTATTGGCTACGAACACCGGGGAGCTGTTTTTT
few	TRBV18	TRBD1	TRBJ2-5	CASTTGSGQETQYF	TGTGCCAGCACGACAGGGTCGGGACAAGAGACCCAGTACTTC
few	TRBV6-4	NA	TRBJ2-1	CASSQTRSGAHNEQFF	TGTGCCAGCAGCCAGACAAGATCAGGAGCGCACAATGAGCAGTTCTTC
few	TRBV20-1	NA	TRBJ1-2	CSARGPGYTF	TGCAGTGCCCGAGGCCCCGGCTACACCTTC
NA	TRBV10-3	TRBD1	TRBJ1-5	CAIRDRANQPQHF	TGTGCCATCAGGGACAGGGCTAATCAGCCCCAGCATTTT
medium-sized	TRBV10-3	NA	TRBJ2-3	CAISPSSGDQTQYF	TGTGCCATCAGTCCCAGTAGTGGGGACCAAACGCAGTATTTT
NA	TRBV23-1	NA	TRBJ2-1	CARSLQGMKSYNEQFF	TGCGCCAGGAGCTTGCAGGGGATGAAATCCTACAATGAGCAGTTCTTC
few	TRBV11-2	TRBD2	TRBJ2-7	CASSVTVREIGEQYF	TGTGCCAGCAGTGTAACGGTGCGGGAGATAGGGGAGCAGTACTTC
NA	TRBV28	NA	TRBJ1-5	CASSHDSPNQPQHF	TGTGCCAGCAGTCACGACAGTCCCAATCAGCCCCAGCATTTT
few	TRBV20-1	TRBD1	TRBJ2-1	CSAGGQGNDEQFF	TGCAGTGCTGGGGGACAGGGGAACGATGAGCAGTTCTTC